This entry describes one T cell receptor (beta chain). Its cognate antigen has yet to be identified. Base qualities are not at hand, and no much larger clone is one base apart. The immunoSEQ Assay, a bias-controlled multiplex PCR, was used to amplify TCRbeta CDR3 regions from genomic DNA. Turning to the authors' computational methods: The number of nucleated cells in each sample was estimated by amplification of reference gene primers within the assay. To quantify the absolute abundance of each unique TCRbeta CDR3 rearrangement, sequence reads were collapsed and filtered. For each sample, productive Simpson clonality was calculated as the square root of Simpson's diversity index across productive rearrangements. The immuneACCESS repertoire file appears here via TCRdb, limited to in-frame rearrangements. These files lack a portion of the clones; in checked studies, under half of the deficit traces to unresolved V genes, and the cause of the others is not known. V and J calls and clone size come straight from that table; D and trimming were deduced from the DNA. Present in this sample are over 400,000 clones, 75% to 90% of which were seen just once. The ten largest clones capture approximately 2.9% of the sample.

The data derive from a study of blood T cell repertoires in COVID-19 (dated by TCRdb to the early 2020s). About the full investigation: Collaborator samples came from the United States, Italy and Spain and covered acute and convalescent phases of COVID-19. The material from the prospective study consisted of cDNA or gDNA derived from T cells, B-cell-depleted T cells, or PBMCs. Subjects who had been exposed to COVID-19, were actively infected with it, or had recovered from it provided the deeply sampled blood TCRbeta repertoires that made up the dataset. The repertoires were released in a freely available public database meant as a resource for research on the immune response to SARS-CoV-2. The samples were drawn from two sources: the first 160 participants of the ongoing ImmuneRACE study, and approximately 1,300 subjects contributed by 6 global collaborators. Nearly every sample came with metadata listing a de-identified subject ID, COVID-19 status, age in years and sex. Where available, HLA class I and class II types were obtained from metadata supplied by the sample provider rather than from assay-based typing.

Findings and caveats that apply to the study as a whole: The amount of clinical and demographic metadata varied by source and participant and was provided uncurated.

Each collaborating institution followed its own protocols to collect whole blood in K2EDTA tubes. Collaborator samples were shipped for TCRbeta analysis as frozen whole blood, isolated PBMCs, or DNA extracted from either sample type. The CDR3, cysteine through phenylalanine, is 15 amino acids long. CDR3 DNA only is kept here, 45 bases in frame from base 1. Based on the germline V gene, the CDR1 and CDR2 sequences are SNHLY and FYNNEI. Here V drops 3 bases and J drops 7 bases, and the junction holds 7 bases not matched to any gene. Sample: peripheral blood. The receptor comes from a human donor in a cohort sampled during active COVID-19. The V and J segments used are TRBV2 and TRBJ2-1, and TRBD2 aligns with 9 junction nucleotides. The encoded CDR3 is CASSEVSGSVNEQFF. The DNA sequence follows: TGTGCCAGCAGTGAGGTTAGCGGGAGTGTTAATGAGCAGTTCTTC.